This entry features one T cell receptor beta chain sequence. This clonotype was detected many times. Its cognate antigen has yet to be identified. Per-base quality was not reported, and no clone a single base away is much larger than it. Sequences SNHLY (CDR1) and FYNNEI (CDR2) are obtained from the germline V gene. The CDR3 covers 16 residues, taking in both the cysteine and the phenylalanine. The retained sequence is limited to the CDR3, 48 bases, with the frame set at the first base. V is cut by 8 bases and J by 6 bases, and the space between the germline ends is 25 bases. The sample is drawn from a study of T cells in Graves' hyperthyroidism and ophthalmopathy (dated by TCRdb to about 2019). With regard to the full study: Peripheral blood was collected at initial diagnosis, before any treatment. TCR V-J signatures able to tell the groups apart were searched for in a discovery cohort of approximately 95 patients, of whom over 40 had Graves' ophthalmopathy and around 56 had stable Graves' hyperthyroidism. Prospective prediction of ophthalmopathy was tested in an independent validation cohort of 18 to 20 hyperthyroidism patients and 15 to 17 patients who later progressed to ophthalmopathy. The roughly 90 discovery patients were divided at random into training and test sets in a 7:3 ratio. Thyroid tissue and blood T-cell repertoires from roughly six Graves' hyperthyroidism patients were also compared in the study. Following sampling, methimazole starting at 30 mg daily was given to hyperthyroidism patients, and high-dose intravenous methylprednisolone was given to ophthalmopathy patients. According to the paper, TCR Vbeta CDR3 sequencing was carried out on approximately 140 peripheral blood samples, which came from about 45 ophthalmopathy, approximately 78 hyperthyroidism and approximately 17 progressor patients. Beyond this particular receptor, the publication reports: In validation, the model predicted progression to ophthalmopathy a median of around six months before onset, with around 70% sensitivity and about 75% specificity. Sample size was not statistically predetermined, and blinding of investigators to group allocation was not performed. A model built on a 13 V-J signature distinguished ophthalmopathy from stable hyperthyroidism, reaching roughly 88% sensitivity and approximately 83% specificity in cross-validation and 80%/75% in testing. Most expanded thyroid clonotypes (frequency above 0.001) were also detected in blood, suggesting blood repertoires may reflect thyroid immune responses.

The TCR beta CDR3 regions were amplified from RNA transcripts. The first round of RT-PCR for the TCR CDR3 was performed with the HTBI primer set and the Qiagen OneStep RT-PCR kit. Libraries were constructed in a second round of multiplex PCR, after which size selection and purification were carried out. Libraries were sequenced paired-end with 100 bp reads on an Illumina HiSeq2000. Under the source paper's analysis protocol: SOAPnuke was used to process the raw data, with reads discarded if the reads contained adapters or uncalled bases, had a mean Phred below 15, or lacked an exact constant-primer or identifier match. COPE v1.2.5 was used to merge the high-quality paired reads, and each unique nucleotide sequence was defined as a clonotype. Clonotypes were aligned to IMGT TRBV, TRBD and TRBJ reference segments using MiTCR v1.1. Analysis was restricted to V-J combinations with a frequency above 0.0001, which covered 99% to 99.2% of repertoires. A TCS score was defined as the ratio of F50 (clonal expansion) to E x V (chaos), with BLOSUM62-based TCRdist applied between CDR3 peptides within each V-J. Welch's t-statistics and random forest reduced just over 500 V-J features to around 14, which were used in a naive Bayes classifier (R e1071). TCRdb itself trimmed the public reads at Q25 with fastp, ran MiXCR and retained productive beta chains. Each CDR3 protein appears once, grouped with its most common genes and DNA. These V and J calls derive from TCRdb rather than the authors' analysis. The sample data list under 300,000 distinct CDR3 sequences, and roughly an eighth of these were observed just once. The top ten clones comprise approximately 7.9% of the sample.

Stable Graves' hyperthyroidism was defined as no progression to ophthalmopathy during 18 months of follow-up. Hyperthyroidism patients were aged 18 to 65 years and newly diagnosed, with disease duration of less than 2 months. Exclusion was applied to patients with uncontrolled infections, other autoimmune diseases, pregnancy or lactation. Clinical symptoms, serum thyroxine and TRAb, thyroid ultrasound, and orbital computed tomography formed the basis for the diagnoses. Ficoll-Paque density gradient centrifugation was used to isolate PBMCs from about 9.4 ml of fresh peripheral blood. Trizol reagent was used to extract total RNA, and RNA quality was then checked on an Agilent 2100 Bioanalyzer.

The sequence came from a woman between 40 and 55 years old with Graves' hyperthyroidism. The rearranged segments are TRBV2 and TRBJ1-1, with a tentative D gene TRBD1 over 5 matching bases. Sequencing was done on a sample of blood. The CDR3 sequence is CASRLGLTWGSSEAFF. The base sequence is TGTGCCAGCCGTCTGGGGCTTACCTGGGGTAGCTCTGAAGCTTTCTTT.